These 21 T cell receptor beta chains were all obtained from the same sample, sequenced in a study of T cells in localized non-small cell lung cancer. TCRdb keeps only in-frame clones here, not all; method: immunoSEQ multiplex PCR. Of roughly 70,000 clones in the sample, 86% were seen once. The input for sequencing was peripheral blood, taken before any cancer treatment. The receptors derive from a male donor aged 60 or over with stage III squamous cell lung carcinoma.

In this sample, this clone turned up a few times. The CDR3 protein is CASRVAGIYEQYV. The CDR3 DNA sequence: TGTGCCAGCAGGGTAGCGGGGATCTACGAGCAGTACGTC. This chain uses TRBV6-1 with TRBJ2-7, with 8 bases identical to TRBD2. V was pared by 6 bases and J by 3 bases, with 4 bases of the junction left unmatched. This CDR3 contains 13 residues. Germline V gene data show CDR1 as MNHNS and CDR2 as SASEGT.

J is TRBJ2-5 and V is TRBV7-2; 9 bases are shared with TRBD2. The CDR3 runs to 14 residues. Looked up from germline, CDR1 is SGHTA and CDR2 is FQGNSA. V was clipped by 2 bases and J by 7 bases; unmatched bases: 5. This chain's CDR3 is CASSLRRGGGTQYF. The CDR3 region has the DNA TGTGCCAGCAGCTTAAGGCGGGGGGGCGGGACCCAGTACTTC.

The V gene is TRBV19, the J gene TRBJ2-5, with 8 bases fitting TRBD1. J lost 4 bases, V lost 5 bases, and 3 bases had no gene match. The CDR3 has 13 amino acids. The germline CDR1 and CDR2 sequences are LNHDA and SQIVND (reference sequence). The CDR3 DNA follows: TGTGCCAGTAGTGCAGACAGGGGAGAGACCCAGTACTTC. Its translation: CASSADRGETQYF. The complete variable domain, with remaining parts taken from reference TRBV19 and TRBJ2-5, reads DGGITQSPKYLFRKEGQNVTLSCEQNLNHDAMYWYRQDPGQGLRLIYYSQIVNDFQKGDIAEGYSVSREKKESFPLTVTSAQKNPTAFYLCASSADRGETQYFGPGTRLLVL.

The CDR3, as DNA: TGTGCCAGCAGTGTAGGACAGTTCAATCAGCCCCAGCATTTT. Translation gives CASSVGQFNQPQHF. The chain is built from TRBV6-1 and TRBJ1-5, with D maybe TRBD1 (6 bases). The CDR3 runs 14 residues. With 4 bases removed from V and 3 bases from J, the gap between germline ends came to 10 bases. The V gene's germline CDR1 is MNHNS and CDR2 SASEGT.

V and J are TRBV7-2 and TRBJ2-1, with 9 bases that match TRBD1. Unmatched junction bases numbered 6, after V lost 6 bases and J lost 6 bases. This CDR3 contains 14 residues. Germline V gene lookup returns CDR1 SGHTA and CDR2 FQGNSA. The CDR3 loop reads CASSSGTGSNEQFF. CDR3 DNA sequence: TGTGCCAGCAGTTCCGGGACAGGGAGCAATGAGCAGTTCTTC.

The chain combines TRBV30 with TRBJ1-2; D remains ambiguous. The CDR3 has 11 residues. V lost 5 bases and J lost 4, with 8 bases in between. Looked up from germline, CDR1 is GTSNPN and CDR2 is SVGIG (reference sequence). The CDR3 is CAWGRGYGYTF. CDR3 DNA sequence: TGTGCCTGGGGCCGGGGCTATGGCTACACCTTC.

The J gene is TRBJ2-2, the V gene TRBV7-9, with D hard to call. Germline V gene lookup returns CDR1 SEHNR and CDR2 FQNEAQ (reference sequence). Trimming shortened V by 4 bases and J by 2 bases, and 14 bases separated the two germline ends. This CDR3 is built from 16 residues. In DNA, the CDR3 is TGTGCCAGCAGCTCCCCCAGGCCTGCCAACACCGGGGAGCTGTTTTTT. Protein: CASSSPRPANTGELFF.

This clone has only one observation. The CDR3 loop reads CASSPRPSWVEGDTQYF. The DNA of the CDR3 is TGTGCCAGCAGCCCCCGACCATCCTGGGTAGAAGGGGATACGCAGTATTTT. The chain recombines TRBV7-2 with TRBJ2-3; D is ambiguous. This CDR3 spans 17 amino acids. Trimming cost V 5 bases and J 6 bases, with 24 bases left between them. Germline values: CDR1 SGHTA, CDR2 FQGNSA.

The rearrangement joins TRBV19 to TRBJ2-7; TRBD2 agrees at 8 bases. V shed 4 bases and J 0 bases; nucleotides not matched to a gene: 2. CDR3 size: 14 residues. The V gene's germline CDR1 is LNHDA and CDR2 SQIVND (reference sequence). The CDR3 is CASSSGGTSYEQYF. CDR3 DNA sequence: TGTGCCAGTAGTAGCGGGGGGACCTCCTACGAGCAGTACTTC.

The chain carries TRBV12-5 and TRBJ2-7; weak D call: TRBD1 (5 bases). This CDR3 is built from 13 residues. Germline values: CDR1 LGHNT, CDR2 FRNRAP. The germline V and J ends were trimmed by 6 bases and 1 base, with 10 bases remaining between them. CDR3 in DNA: TGTGCTAGTGGCGCAGGGAAATCCTACGAGCAGTACTTC. It codes for CASGAGKSYEQYF.

Here the CDR3 reads CASTETGRQPQHF. In nucleotides, the CDR3 is TGTGCCAGCACTGAGACAGGCCGCCAGCCCCAGCATTTT. V gene TRBV6-6 combines with J gene TRBJ1-5, with D maybe TRBD1 (6 bases). CDR1 MNHNY and CDR2 SVGAGI come from the germline V gene (reference sequence). Trimming shortened V by 7 bases and J by 7 bases, and 14 bases separated the two germline ends. The CDR3 contains 13 residues.

The rearrangement joins TRBV6-5 to TRBJ1-4; 7 nucleotides align to TRBD1. Germline assignment: CDR1 MNHEY and CDR2 SVGAGI. Unmatched junction bases numbered 4, after V lost 6 bases and J lost 6 bases. The CDR3 runs to 13 residues. CDR3 protein: CASRGTAHEKLFF. The CDR3 DNA reads as TGTGCCAGCAGGGGGACAGCGCATGAAAAACTGTTTTTT.

The chain joins TRBV10-2 to TRBJ1-1, with D possibly matching TRBD1 (5 bases). The germline V and J ends were trimmed by 4 bases and 0 bases, with 15 bases remaining between them. The CDR3 has 16 residues. Germline loops: CDR1 WSHSY, CDR2 SAAADI. CDR3 in amino acids: CASSALRQNMNTEAFF. For the CDR3, the DNA is TGCGCCAGCAGTGCCCTCAGACAGAACATGAACACTGAAGCTTTCTTT.

The J gene is TRBJ2-7, the V gene TRBV7-2; no definite D call. CDR1 SGHTA and CDR2 FQGNSA come from the germline V gene. The CDR3 loop spans 15 amino acids. V was cut by 5 bases and J by 2 bases, with 16 bases left in between. CDR3 DNA sequence: TGTGCCAGCAGCCAGACGGCTTCCAGCCCCTACGAGCAGTACTTC. Protein product: CASSQTASSPYEQYF. Complete variable domain (other parts from reference TRBV7-2 and TRBJ2-7): GAGVSQSPSNKVTEKGKDVELRCDPISGHTALYWYRQSLGQGLEFLIYFQGNSAPDKSGLPSDRFSAERTGGSVSTLTIQRTQQEDSAVYLCASSQTASSPYEQYFGPGTRLTVT.

This rearrangement joins TRBV7-2 to TRBJ2-2, with no clear D. V was trimmed by 0 bases and J by 4 bases, leaving 27 bases between them. The length of the CDR3 is 21 residues. From germline, CDR1 is SGHTA and CDR2 FQGNSA. The CDR3 sequence is CASSLALLTNVGGPSTGELFF. The CDR3 region has the DNA TGTGCCAGCAGCTTAGCGTTACTAACTAATGTCGGCGGTCCCTCCACCGGGGAGCTGTTTTTT.

This clone was detected only once. This chain joins TRBV2 and TRBJ1-2, with TRBD1 matching 8 bases. V lost 6 bases to trimming and J lost 4 bases; unmatched junction nucleotides: 10. Germline V lookup: CDR1 SNHLY, CDR2 FYNNEI. The CDR3 sequence is 15 residues long. CDR3: CASRRTGRDPYGYTF. The CDR3, as DNA: TGTGCCAGCAGGCGGACAGGGAGGGATCCCTATGGCTACACCTTC.

This clone was seen only once. The V call is TRBV19, the J call TRBJ1-1, with a weak D call TRBD1 (6 bases). This CDR3 region has 15 residues. Between the trimmed V and J ends, which lost 4 bases and 7 bases, there was a span of 19 bases. Germline V CDR1 and CDR2: LNHDA, SQIVND (reference sequence). The CDR3: CASSTGGDLSDEAFF. The CDR3 DNA reads TGTGCCAGTAGTACGGGGGGCGACCTTTCCGATGAAGCTTTCTTT.

The CDR3 protein is CASSQNTGLSGNTIYF. The CDR3 DNA reads as TGTGCCAGCAGCCAAAATACAGGACTCTCTGGAAACACCATATATTTT. The chain uses TRBV5-5 and TRBJ1-3; tentatively, D is TRBD1 (5 bases). CDR3 length: 16 amino acids. V lost 4 bases and J 0 bases, leaving 14 bases between the germline ends. Germline CDR1 reads SGHKS; CDR2 reads YYEKEE (reference sequence).

The chain uses TRBV2 and TRBJ1-5; D may be TRBD1 (5 bases). The germline gives CDR1 SNHLY, CDR2 FYNNEI. Trimming removed 7 bases at V and 1 base at J, with 14 bases between. The CDR3 is 15 residues long. CDR3: CASTLGHTSNQPQHF. The CDR3 coding sequence is TGTGCCAGCACCCTGGGGCATACCAGCAATCAGCCCCAGCATTTT.

The gene calls are TRBV2 and TRBJ1-4, with 9 bases aligning to TRBD1. The CDR3 consists of 16 residues. Germline lookup yields CDR1 SNHLY and CDR2 FYNNEI. Trimming took 6 bases from V and 4 from J; bases not matched to a gene: 9. CDR3 region: CASSSQGAQSNEKLFF. The CDR3 coding sequence is TGTGCCAGCAGCTCACAGGGGGCGCAAAGTAATGAAAAACTGTTTTTT.

V and J are TRBV6-5 and TRBJ2-5, with D maybe TRBD1 (5 bases). Trimming took off 6 bases at V and 4 bases at J, with 15 bases between the two ends. The V gene's germline CDR1 is MNHEY and CDR2 SVGAGI. The length of the CDR3 is 14 residues. As DNA, the CDR3 is TGTGCCAGCAGCCCCCTCAGGGCCGGAGAGACCCAGTACTTC. Protein: CASSPLRAGETQYF.